This TCR beta chain stems from a study of CD8 T cells in Susac syndrome. The wider study: Patients with Susac syndrome, at blood draw, were therapy-naive, on corticosteroids, or on intravenous immunoglobulin alone. Study-wide results and caveats: Clonal expansion was absent from the CD4+ T cell repertoires in Susac syndrome.

Random-hexamer reverse transcription was applied to about 0.45 to 1 ug RNA. Multiplex PCR with immunoSEQ amplified the TCR beta CDR3 across 54 Vbeta and 13 Jbeta. TCRdb processed the immunoSEQ multiplex PCR reads anew with MiXCR; each CDR3 protein has one entry. This sample has tens of thousands of distinct CDR3 sequences, with over 90% found just once. Turning to this clonotype: Its antigen is still unknown.

With 2 bases removed from V and 1 base from J, the gap between germline ends came to 8 bases. The CDR3 has 14 amino acids. CDR1 is SGHTA and CDR2 is FQGNSA in the germline V gene. Input material: CD4+ T cells from PBMCs. The receptor was derived from a human donor with Susac syndrome. This chain connects TRBV7-2 to TRBJ1-1; D is possibly TRBD1 (6 bases). The CDR3 bases are TGTGCCAGCAGCTTAAGGGGGTCGAACACTGAAGCTTTCTTT. Protein: CASSLRGSNTEAFF.